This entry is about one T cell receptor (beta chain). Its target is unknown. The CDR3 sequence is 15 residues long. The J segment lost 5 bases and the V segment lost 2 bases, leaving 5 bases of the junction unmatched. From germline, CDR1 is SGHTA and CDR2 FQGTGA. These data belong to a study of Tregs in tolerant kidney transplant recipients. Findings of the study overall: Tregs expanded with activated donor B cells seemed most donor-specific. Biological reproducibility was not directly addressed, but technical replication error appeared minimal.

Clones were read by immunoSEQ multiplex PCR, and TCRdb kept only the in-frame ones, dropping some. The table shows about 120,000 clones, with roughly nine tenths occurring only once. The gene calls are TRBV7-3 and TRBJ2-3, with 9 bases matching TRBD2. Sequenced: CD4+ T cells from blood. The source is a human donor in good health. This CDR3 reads CASSLGLATRDTQYF. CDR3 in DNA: TGTGCCAGCAGCTTAGGACTAGCGACGCGAGATACGCAGTATTTT.